These T cell receptor beta chains were read from a single sample in a study of shared clonotypes between healthy human individuals. Profiling relied on immunoSEQ multiplex PCR, and the TCRdb table lists in-frame clones only, not all of them. The repertoire has around 2.5 million clones, 80% to 95% of them found once; the top ten carry around 0.37%. Sequencing was done on a sample of naive CD4+ T cells from PBMCs. The receptor set was obtained from a man aged 18 to 29 in good health. Some clones in this sample may be carry-over from other donors' samples. Each CDR3 is given with its conserved first and last residue. The D gene is left open where the match is weak. The listing skips clone size in some rows; elsewhere it reads once, few, many or a size class.

once	14	NA	TRBV14	TRBJ2-2	CASSPRKNTGELFF	TGTGCCAGCAGCCCCCGTAAGAACACCGGGGAGCTGTTTTTT
once	16	TRBD1	TRBV12-5	TRBJ2-7	CAGSRGPFIGTYEQYF	TGTGCTGGCTCCAGGGGGCCCTTTATTGGAACTTACGAGCAGTACTTC
NA	13	NA	TRBV29-1	TRBJ2-7	CSVGRLEGGEQYF	TGCAGCGTCGGGCGACTAGAAGGTGGCGAGCAGTACTTC
NA	14	NA	TRBV4-1	TRBJ2-2	CASSSDLNTGELFF	TGCGCCAGCAGCTCTGACCTAAACACCGGGGAGCTGTTTTTT
few	15	NA	TRBV6-1	TRBJ2-5	CASSEWGPWEETQYF	TGTGCCAGCAGTGAATGGGGGCCATGGGAAGAGACCCAGTACTTC
NA	14	NA	TRBV7-2	TRBJ2-2	CASSLGDSAGELFF	TGTGCCAGCAGCTTAGGCGACAGCGCCGGGGAGCTGTTTTTT
NA	12	NA	TRBV29-1	TRBJ2-7	CSVEGQVGEQYF	TGCAGCGTTGAGGGCCAGGTGGGGGAGCAGTACTTC
NA	11	TRBD1	TRBV20-1	TRBJ1-2	CSGQGDYGYTF	TGCAGTGGACAGGGAGACTATGGCTACACCTTC
NA	15	NA	TRBV28	TRBJ1-4	CASSTRGYGNEKLFF	TGTGCCAGCAGTACTCGGGGGTATGGTAATGAAAAACTGTTTTTT
NA	20	TRBD2	TRBV9	TRBJ2-1	CASSAGMSGRSHVSYNEQFF	TGTGCCAGCAGCGCCGGAATGAGCGGGAGATCGCATGTCTCCTACAATGAGCAGTTCTTC
NA	15	TRBD1	TRBV10-3	TRBJ1-1	CAISSPGTGNGEAFF	TGTGCCATCAGTAGTCCCGGGACAGGGAACGGTGAAGCTTTCTTT
NA	15	NA	TRBV7-6	TRBJ2-3	CASSRRSGSTDTQYF	TGTGCCAGCAGCAGGCGGAGCGGAAGTACAGATACGCAGTATTTT
NA	13	NA	TRBV5-1	TRBJ2-5	CASRGTPQETQYF	TGCGCCAGCAGAGGTACGCCCCAAGAGACCCAGTACTTC
once	15	TRBD1	TRBV7-2	TRBJ2-7	CASSPQTGGSYEQYF	TGTGCCAGCAGCCCTCAGACAGGGGGCTCCTACGAGCAGTACTTC
NA	16	NA	TRBV5-1	TRBJ2-6	CASSNEPGAGANVLTF	TGCGCCAGCAGCAACGAACCAGGGGCAGGGGCCAACGTCCTGACTTTC
NA	14	NA	TRBV6-1	TRBJ1-2	CASSLGQFSYGYTF	TGTGCCAGCAGCCTCGGACAGTTCAGCTATGGCTACACCTTC
NA	15	NA	TRBV27	TRBJ2-2	CASSLLRRGTGELFF	TGTGCCAGCAGTCTCCTCAGGAGGGGCACCGGGGAGCTGTTTTTT
NA	17	TRBD1	TRBV6-1	TRBJ1-5	CASSDSPRDRAHQPQHF	TGTGCCAGCAGTGATTCTCCCCGGGACAGGGCCCATCAGCCCCAGCATTTT
NA	14	TRBD1	TRBV5-8	TRBJ1-5	CASSPDRGRQPQHF	TGTGCCAGCAGCCCGGACAGGGGGCGTCAGCCCCAGCATTTT
NA	15	TRBD1	TRBV5-4	TRBJ2-1	CASSQKTGSSNEQFF	TGTGCCAGCAGCCAAAAGACAGGGTCGAGCAATGAGCAGTTCTTC
once	15	NA	TRBV9	TRBJ2-2	CASSGLQGTTGELFF	TGTGCCAGCAGCGGACTACAGGGTACCACCGGGGAGCTGTTTTTT
NA	14	NA	TRBV7-8	TRBJ2-3	CASSSGQGTDTQYF	TGTGCCAGCAGCTCGGGACAAGGCACAGATACGCAGTATTTT
once	16	NA	TRBV5-1	TRBJ2-1	CASSRGQSSSYNEQFF	TGCGCCAGCAGCCGGGGGCAGTCAAGCTCCTACAATGAGCAGTTCTTC